The 25 T cell receptor beta chains reported below all come from one sample, sequenced in a study of T cells after yellow fever vaccination. Via MiXCR, TCRdb re-called the 5' RACE reads, giving one row per CDR3 protein. The sample yields 340,000 or so distinct CDR3 sequences, around 13% seen once. The starting material was CD4+ T cells sorted from PBMCs, obtained 15 days after the yellow fever booster vaccination. Receptor source: a man younger than 35 who received the YFV17D yellow fever vaccine.

This clonotype has more than one count but fewer than ten. The chain carries TRBV20-1 and TRBJ2-1; D not resolved. There are 12 residues in the CDR3. V was trimmed by 5 bases and J by 5 bases, leaving 10 bases between them. Germline V CDR1 and CDR2: DFQATT, SNEGSKA (reference sequence). CDR3 coding DNA: TGCAGTGCTTGGCTGAGGAACAATGAGCAGTTCTTC. Translation gives CSAWLRNNEQFF.

There are many counts of this clonotype. The CDR3 region has the DNA TGTGCCAGCAGCCCGGACGTCCTAGGGACCCAGTACTTC. Translated: CASSPDVLGTQYF. This rearrangement joins TRBV9 to TRBJ2-5, with D unclear. Trimming removed 4 bases at V and 7 bases at J, with 14 bases between. In germline, CDR1 is SGDLS, CDR2 YYNGEE. CDR3 length equals 13 residues. The full variable domain, its missing parts supplied by reference TRBV9 and TRBJ2-5, is DSGVTQTPKHLITATGQRVTLRCSPRSGDLSVYWYQQSLDQGLQFLIQYYNGEERAKGNILERFSAQQFPDLHSELNLSSLELGDSALYFCASSPDVLGTQYFGPGTRLLVL.

This clonotype was detected a few times. This chain uses TRBV2 with TRBJ2-6; tentative D call: TRBD1 (6 bases). Germline CDR1 is SNHLY and CDR2 is FYNNEI. This CDR3 spans 15 amino acids. Trimming shortened V by 6 bases and J by 2 bases, and 11 bases separated the two germline ends. The CDR3 protein is CASSTGSAGANVLTF. In DNA, the CDR3 is TGTGCCAGCAGCACAGGGAGCGCTGGGGCCAACGTCCTGACTTTC.

The J gene is TRBJ1-4, the V gene TRBV2, with TRBD1 matching over 8 bases. The CDR3 totals 15 residues. Per the germline V gene, CDR1 is SNHLY and CDR2 is FYNNEI. The V gene end was trimmed by 3 bases and the J gene end by 7 bases; junction bases not matched to a gene: 7. CDR3: CASSDRGQVSEKLFF. CDR3 coding DNA: TGTGCCAGCAGTGACAGGGGGCAAGTCAGTGAAAAACTGTTTTTT.

V gene TRBV10-2 combines with J gene TRBJ2-2, with no clear D. The V gene lost 0 bases and the J gene lost 1 base, with 3 bases spanning the gap. This CDR3 has 14 residues. Germline CDR1 is WSHSY and CDR2 is SAAADI. The CDR3 is CASSESRNTGELFF. For the CDR3, the DNA is TGCGCCAGCAGTGAGTCCCGGAACACCGGGGAGCTGTTTTTT.

This clonotype was observed many times. The V gene is TRBV5-6, the J gene TRBJ1-2; D perhaps matches TRBD1 (6 bases). Germline CDR1 is SGHDT and CDR2 is YYEEEE. V was cut by 0 bases and J by 2 bases, with 8 bases left in between. The CDR3 runs to 14 residues. The CDR3 loop reads CASSLVQGNYGYTF. The CDR3 coding sequence is TGTGCCAGCAGCTTGGTCCAGGGGAACTATGGCTACACCTTC.

The sample holds many counts of this clonotype. The V and J genes are TRBV27 and TRBJ2-3, with TRBD1 identical over 7 bases. The CDR3 extends over 14 amino acids. With V trimmed by 10 bases and J by 2 bases, 9 bases remained unmatched. The germline V gene encodes CDR1 MNHEY and CDR2 SMNVEV (reference sequence). The CDR3 sequence is CATMPGQHTDTQYF. The CDR3 DNA is TGTGCCACCATGCCGGGACAGCACACAGATACGCAGTATTTT.

This clonotype has only a few counts. CDR3 sequence reads: CASSPLGRGGTEAFF. The CDR3 region has the DNA TGCGCCAGCAGCCCGTTGGGGAGGGGAGGAACTGAAGCTTTCTTT. This chain connects TRBV4-1 to TRBJ1-1; a possible D gene is TRBD1 (5 bases). The CDR3 has 15 residues. Germline V gives CDR1 MGHRA, CDR2 YSYEKL. The germline V and J ends were trimmed by 4 bases and 5 bases, with 17 bases remaining between them.

This clonotype came up many times. This rearrangement joins TRBV7-8 to TRBJ2-4, with D maybe TRBD2 (6 bases). The CDR3 runs 18 residues. V was clipped by 1 base and J by 1 base, with 17 bases between them. Germline V gives CDR1 SGHVS, CDR2 FQNEAQ. The CDR3 bases are TGTGCCAGCAGCTTAGAGTTGGCGGGGTGGGCTGCCAAAAACATTCAGTACTTC. Protein: CASSLELAGWAAKNIQYF. Filled out from reference TRBV7-8 and TRBJ2-4, the complete variable domain reads GAGVSQSPRYKVAKRGQDVALRCDPISGHVSLFWYQQALGQGPEFLTYFQNEAQLDKSGLPSDRFFAERPEGSVSTLKIQRTQQEDSAVYLCASSLELAGWAAKNIQYFGAGTRLSVL.

J is TRBJ1-1 and V is TRBV4-3; D is ambiguous. This CDR3 is 15 amino acids long. The V gene's germline CDR1 is LGHNA and CDR2 YSLEER. V was trimmed by 3 bases and J by 3 bases, leaving 14 bases between them. DNA for the CDR3: TGCGCCAGCAGCCATAACCGGAGGGCGGACACTGAAGCTTTCTTT. Protein: CASSHNRRADTEAFF.

The chain has TRBV7-2 and TRBJ1-2; D uncertain. CDR1 and CDR2 from the germline V gene are SGHTA and FQGNSA. V shed 2 bases and J shed 4 bases, with 8 bases lying between them. This CDR3 spans 13 amino acids. The CDR3 is CASSLKGSYGYTF. The CDR3 DNA is TGTGCCAGCAGCTTAAAGGGCTCCTATGGCTACACCTTC.

The table lists this clonotype with many counts. The rearrangement uses TRBV6-5 and TRBJ2-7; 13 positions agree with TRBD2. V lost 5 bases to trimming and J lost 2 bases; unmatched junction nucleotides: 3. The germline gives CDR1 MNHEY, CDR2 SVGAGI. The CDR3 is made up of 15 amino acids. CDR3 protein: CASSPTSGGAYEQYF. The CDR3 coding sequence is TGTGCCAGCAGTCCTACTAGCGGGGGGGCCTACGAGCAGTACTTC.

Only a few counts were recorded for this clonotype. The chain combines TRBV4-3 with TRBJ1-2; the D gene is possibly TRBD1 (6 bases). The germline gives CDR1 LGHNA, CDR2 YSLEER. This CDR3 is built from 14 residues. Trimming removed 0 bases at V and 7 bases at J, with 12 bases between. The CDR3 reads CASSQDRGAVGYTF. The CDR3 DNA reads TGCGCCAGCAGCCAAGATAGGGGGGCGGTTGGCTACACCTTC.

This chain connects TRBV10-3 to TRBJ2-3; 11 nucleotides match TRBD2. The CDR3 spans 16 residues. Germline CDR1 reads ENHRY; CDR2 reads SYGVKD. J lost 1 base, V lost 8 bases, and 8 bases had no gene match. CDR3 in DNA: TGTGCCATCGGGCGAAAGACTAGCGGGGGCACAGATACGCAGTATTTT. Encoded protein: CAIGRKTSGGTDTQYF.

The chain has TRBV2 and TRBJ1-1; the D is unclear. The germline gives CDR1 SNHLY, CDR2 FYNNEI. This CDR3 is built from 13 residues. Between the trimmed V and J ends, which lost 10 bases and 4 bases, there was a span of 16 bases. DNA for the CDR3: TGTGCCAACGCAGGACGGGATCGCACTGAAGCTTTCTTT. Its translation: CANAGRDRTEAFF.

This clonotype was recorded a few times. The V call is TRBV28, the J call TRBJ1-1; weak D call: TRBD1 (5 bases). CDR1 and CDR2 from the germline V gene are MDHEN and SYDVKM. V was trimmed by 6 bases and J by 3 bases, leaving 14 bases between them. The CDR3 runs 14 residues. In DNA form, the CDR3 reads TGTGCCAGCAGCCTCGTGGGGCTAGACACTGAAGCTTTCTTT. Translating gives CASSLVGLDTEAFF.

The sample holds a few counts of this clonotype. V gene TRBV27 combines with J gene TRBJ1-5; D remains unclear. The CDR3 runs to 15 residues. Germline loops: CDR1 MNHEY, CDR2 SMNVEV (reference sequence). For the CDR3, the DNA is TGTGCAGAGTGCGGTGAGAGGCTCGGCAATCAGCCCCAGCATTTT. This codes for CAECGERLGNQPQHF.

This clonotype was observed a handful of times. CDR3 sequence reads: CSARQVISSYNEQFF. The CDR3 nucleotides read TGCAGTGCTAGGCAAGTGATTAGCTCCTACAATGAGCAGTTCTTC. The V call is TRBV20-1, the J call TRBJ2-1; D ambiguous. CDR1 is DFQATT and CDR2 is SNEGSKA in the germline V gene (reference sequence). The V end was cut by 3 bases, the J end by 0 bases, with 12 bases between. The CDR3 runs to 15 residues.

In DNA form, the CDR3 reads TGTGCCAGCAGTACCCGGACAGGGGTGGAAGAGCAGTACGTC. Amino acid sequence: CASSTRTGVEEQYV. The chain is built from TRBV6-2 or TRBV6-3 and TRBJ2-7; the match to TRBD1 covers 9 bases. The V and J ends lost 5 bases and 7 bases, in that order; junction bases with no gene match: 9. Germline V gene data show CDR1 as MNHEY and CDR2 as SVGEGT. The CDR3 is 14 amino acids.

This clonotype has only a few counts. This sequence joins TRBV5-1 and TRBJ2-1, with 7 bases lining up with TRBD1. Germline CDR1 is SGHRS and CDR2 is YFSETQ. The CDR3 totals 13 residues. The ends lost 4 bases at V and 8 bases at J; junction bases unmatched: 6. Here the CDR3 DNA reads TGCGCCAGCAGCCCTAACACAGGGGATGAGCAGTTCTTC. As protein: CASSPNTGDEQFF.

This clonotype was detected only a few times. The V and J genes are TRBV20-1 and TRBJ2-1; D is perhaps TRBD1 (6 bases). Germline-derived CDR1 and CDR2 are DFQATT and SNEGSKA (reference sequence). This CDR3 spans 16 amino acids. The germline V and J ends were trimmed by 1 base and 3 bases, with 16 bases remaining between them. The CDR3 here is CSARADRTRYYNEQFF. The CDR3 DNA reads as TGCAGTGCTAGAGCAGACAGGACTCGCTACTACAATGAGCAGTTCTTC.

A few counts support this clonotype. This rearrangement joins TRBV4-1 to TRBJ1-5; 7 bases fit TRBD1. The length of the CDR3 is 18 residues. V gave up 3 bases and J gave up 0 bases; unmatched junction bases: 11. Germline-derived CDR1 and CDR2 are MGHRA and YSYEKL. CDR3: CASSHARDRLHSNQPQHF. In nucleotides, the CDR3 is TGCGCCAGCAGCCACGCCCGGGACAGACTTCATAGCAATCAGCCCCAGCATTTT.

The chain has TRBV5-1 and TRBJ2-5, with 7 bases fitting TRBD1. The CDR3 totals 15 residues. Germline trimming cut 0 bases from V and 2 bases from J; bases unmatched to any gene: 4. Germline V gene sequence: CDR1 SGHRS, CDR2 YFSETQ. The CDR3 DNA follows: TGCGCCAGCAGCTTGGGGGGACAGTTGCAAGAGACCCAGTACTTC. Translation gives CASSLGGQLQETQYF.

This clonotype has a count of ten or more. The rearrangement uses TRBV7-2 and TRBJ1-1; 8 positions agree with TRBD1. CDR3 size: 13 residues. After removal of 6 bases from V and 5 bases from J, the junction contained 5 bases not matched to a gene. The germline V gene has CDR1 SGHTA and CDR2 FQGNSA. The DNA of the CDR3 is TGTGCCAGCAGGCAGGGGGCCTGGACTGAAGCTTTCTTT. Protein sequence: CASRQGAWTEAFF.

The chain is built from TRBV20-1 and TRBJ2-2; a possible D gene is TRBD1 (6 bases). CDR3 size: 12 residues. V was shortened by 5 bases and J by 7 bases, with 11 bases between the two germline ends. Germline V gene sequence: CDR1 DFQATT, CDR2 SNEGSKA (reference sequence). CDR3 sequence: CSAAGDGGELFF. In nucleotides, the CDR3 is TGCAGTGCTGCAGGGGACGGCGGGGAGCTGTTTTTT.